Sequencing of this TCR beta chain was carried out in a study of shared clonotypes between healthy human individuals. Overall study results and limits: Sharing across four donors was highest in naive CD4 (roughly 5%) and lowest in memory CD8 (around 0.4%).

This clone showed up just a few times. The target antigen is unknown. Other nucleotide sequences in the sample specify the same CDR3. Looked up from germline, CDR1 is GTSNPN and CDR2 is SVGIG (reference sequence). This CDR3 region has 14 residues. Trimming pared 0 bases from V and 2 bases from J, leaving 8 bases between. As originally analysed: For the immunoSEQ data, sequences were junction-only without quality scores, so filtering differed. This table comes from immunoSEQ multiplex PCR, and its TCRdb copy is limited to in-frame clones, with some not included. That table gives V, J and clone size, and the DNA gave D and trimming. The repertoire has more than 2,000,000 clones, more than 90% of them found once; the top ten carry roughly 0.14%.

This sequence was found in a young man in good health. This chain connects TRBV30 to TRBJ1-5; D perhaps matches TRBD1 (5 bases). Sequencing used naive CD4+ T cells sorted from blood. Subset defined: CD45RA+ positively selected. The CDR3 nucleotides read TGTGCCTGGAGTGTAAGAGGGGGCAATCAGCCCCAGCATTTT. Translating it yields CAWSVRGGNQPQHF.